The following is a T cell receptor beta chain sequence with its context. This entry belongs to a study of shared clonotypes between healthy human individuals. Germline V gene sequence: CDR1 SGHRS, CDR2 YFSETQ. V trimming: 4 bases; J trimming: 4 bases; junction bases outside the gene matches: 8. This CDR3 is built from 16 residues. Across several immunoSEQ plates, the genomic DNA of each subset was split evenly. Using immunoSEQ multiplex PCR, the repertoire was profiled, and TCRdb retains in-frame clones only, with some absent. This table has 780,000 or so clones, around 70% appearing once. The clonotype was recovered from a woman under 40 in good health. The chain couples TRBV5-1 to TRBJ2-7; 13 nucleotides match TRBD2. The sample was memory CD4+ T cells sorted from blood. The sample's subset: CD45RA-negative fraction. CDR3 sequence (DNA): TGCGCCAGCAGCCGGGAGGGACTAGCGGGAATTTACGAGCAGTACTTC. It codes for CASSREGLAGIYEQYF.